A single sample is the source of the 23 T cell receptor beta chains below, sequenced in a study of blood T cell repertoires in COVID-19. Libraries were prepared by immunoSEQ multiplex PCR; TCRdb keeps only in-frame clonotypes and omits some of them. The sample has around 450,000 clones, more than 85% seen once. The sequenced sample was peripheral blood. These receptors all come from a young woman with acute or convalescent COVID-19.

J is TRBJ2-7 and V is TRBV9; the match to TRBD1 covers 7 bases. Looked up from germline, CDR1 is SGDLS and CDR2 is YYNGEE. The CDR3 is made up of 15 amino acids. The V segment lost 4 bases and the J segment 0 bases; nucleotides outside the gene matches: 7. The CDR3 nucleotides are TGTGCCAGCAGCTCGACAGGGTCGAGCTCCTACGAGCAGTACTTC. Translating it yields CASSSTGSSSYEQYF. The full variable domain, rest sourced from reference TRBV9 and TRBJ2-7, is DSGVTQTPKHLITATGQRVTLRCSPRSGDLSVYWYQQSLDQGLQFLIQYYNGEERAKGNILERFSAQQFPDLHSELNLSSLELGDSALYFCASSSTGSSSYEQYFGPGTRLTVT.

This chain connects TRBV11-2 to TRBJ2-7; 8 nucleotides line up with TRBD1. Trimming cost V 5 bases and J 7 bases; bases outside gene matches: 7. Germline-derived CDR1 and CDR2 are SGHAT and FQNNGV. CDR3 length equals 13 residues. The CDR3 region is CASSPRQGWEQYF. The CDR3, as DNA: TGTGCCAGCAGCCCAAGACAGGGGTGGGAGCAGTACTTC.

The chain has TRBV4-2 and TRBJ2-5, with 10 bases fitting TRBD2. The germline CDR1 and CDR2 sequences are LGHNA and YNFKEQ. V was clipped by 6 bases and J by 3 bases; unmatched bases: 1. CDR3 size: 13 residues. CDR3 protein: CASRSGGEETQYF. CDR3 DNA: TGTGCCAGCAGGAGCGGGGGGGAAGAGACCCAGTACTTC.

This rearrangement joins TRBV10-3 to TRBJ2-5; D might be TRBD2 (6 bases). V gave up 9 bases and J gave up 2 bases, with 10 bases separating them. CDR3 length: 12 residues. The germline V gene has CDR1 ENHRY and CDR2 SYGVKD. The CDR3 loop reads CAIGREQETQYF. The CDR3 bases are TGTGCCATAGGACGGGAGCAAGAGACCCAGTACTTC.

The rearrangement joins TRBV3-1 (or the pseudogene TRBV3-2) to TRBJ1-1; D perhaps matches TRBD1 (5 bases). Trimming took off 1 base at V and 6 bases at J, with 6 bases between the two ends. This CDR3 contains 12 residues. Germline CDR1 and CDR2: LGHDT and YNNKEL (reference sequence). CDR3 coding DNA: TGTGCCAGCAGCCAAGTAGGGGCTGAAGCTTTCTTT. Translating it yields CASSQVGAEAFF.

The CDR3, as DNA: TGTGCCTGGAGAACACCCCCAGGAAACACCATATATTTT. Protein sequence: CAWRTPPGNTIYF. The chain couples TRBV30 to TRBJ1-3; D is unclear. The CDR3 is 13 residues long. Deletions cut 3 bases from V and 4 bases from J, with 10 bases between. CDR1 is GTSNPN, CDR2 SVGIG, per germline (reference sequence).

This chain joins TRBV12-3 or TRBV12-4 and TRBJ2-1; D might be TRBD1 (5 bases). The V gene lost 4 bases and the J gene lost 6 bases, with 10 bases spanning the gap. The CDR3 runs 13 residues. CDR3 DNA: TGTGCCAGCAGTTGGGGCGACTTCAATGAGCAGTTCTTC. Translated, it gives CASSWGDFNEQFF.

This chain joins TRBV18 and TRBJ2-1, with 7 bases matching TRBD1. The CDR3 covers 16 residues. Per the germline V gene, CDR1 is KGHSH and CDR2 is LQKENI. V lost 3 bases, J lost 8 bases, and 13 bases stayed unmatched. The CDR3 sequence: CASSPNFVNRGDEQFF. As DNA, the CDR3 is TGTGCCAGCTCACCGAACTTTGTGAACAGGGGCGATGAGCAGTTCTTC. Full variable domain (remainder filled in from reference TRBV18 and TRBJ2-1): NAGVMQNPRHLVRRRGQEARLRCSPMKGHSHVYWYRQLPEEGLKFMVYLQKENIIDESGMPKERFSAEFPKEGPSILRIQQVVRGDSAAYFCASSPNFVNRGDEQFFGPGTRLTVL.

The chain uses TRBV11-2 and TRBJ1-2; 9 bases align to TRBD1. Germline trimming cut 3 bases from V and 6 bases from J; bases unmatched to any gene: 2. Germline V CDR1 and CDR2: SGHAT, FQNNGV. The CDR3 contains 13 residues. CDR3 nucleotide sequence: TGTGCCAGCAGCTTCGGGACAGGGAATGGCTACACCTTC. This translates into CASSFGTGNGYTF.

The chain employs TRBV9 and TRBJ2-3, with D perhaps matching TRBD1 (5 bases). CDR1 is SGDLS and CDR2 is YYNGEE in the germline V gene. The V gene lost 4 bases and the J gene lost 5 bases, with 14 bases spanning the gap. This CDR3 is 14 amino acids long. DNA of the CDR3: TGTGCCAGCAGCTTCCAGGGTTCCGGAGATACGCAGTATTTT. As protein: CASSFQGSGDTQYF.

The V and J genes are TRBV27 and TRBJ1-2; maybe TRBD1 (5 bases). Germline-derived CDR1 and CDR2 are MNHEY and SMNVEV (reference sequence). The CDR3 loop spans 14 amino acids. V shed 6 bases and J shed 5 bases, with 16 bases lying between them. The CDR3, as DNA: TGTGCCAGCAGCTACCAGGGAATTGGGTATGGCTACACCTTC. It encodes CASSYQGIGYGYTF.

The chain is built from TRBV5-1 and TRBJ1-1, with 8 bases that match TRBD1. J gave up 4 bases and V 0 bases, and 5 bases lay outside the gene matches. Germline V lookup: CDR1 SGHRS, CDR2 YFSETQ. There are 15 residues in the CDR3. The CDR3 nucleotides read TGCGCCAGCAGCTTGGGGGGAACAGGGGGCACTGAAGCTTTCTTT. It encodes CASSLGGTGGTEAFF.

The chain employs TRBV5-4 and TRBJ1-1; TRBD1 might be the D (6 bases). The ends were cut back, 3 bases at V and 2 bases at J, with 11 bases in the middle. Germline loops: CDR1 SGHNT, CDR2 YYREEE (reference sequence). The CDR3 extends over 14 amino acids. As DNA, the CDR3 is TGTGCCAGCAGCTCCGGACAGAGTAACACTGAAGCTTTCTTT. Its translation is CASSSGQSNTEAFF.

This chain joins TRBV11-2 and TRBJ1-1, with D possibly matching TRBD1 (5 bases). Germline assignment: CDR1 SGHAT and CDR2 FQNNGV. The V end lost 1 base, the J end lost 6 bases, and 6 bases lay between the germline ends. The CDR3 spans 12 residues. CDR3 bases: TGTGCCAGCAGCTTAGGGGGCCCTGAAGCTTTCTTT. Protein sequence: CASSLGGPEAFF.

The CDR3 loop reads CAISEDVRRETQYF. In DNA form, the CDR3 reads TGTGCCATCAGTGAGGATGTCCGTCGGGAGACCCAGTACTTC. V and J are TRBV10-3 and TRBJ2-5; D gene uncertain. Germline CDR1 reads ENHRY; CDR2 reads SYGVKD. Trimming shortened V by 2 bases and J by 5 bases, and 12 bases separated the two germline ends. CDR3 length: 14 amino acids.

This chain uses TRBV7-2 with TRBJ1-5, with no clear D. The V end lost 1 base, the J end lost 2 bases, and 15 bases lay between the germline ends. The germline gives CDR1 SGHTA, CDR2 FQGNSA. This CDR3 has 17 amino acids. This CDR3 reads CASSLGGAGMRNQPQHF. Here the CDR3 DNA reads TGTGCCAGCAGCTTAGGGGGTGCGGGGATGCGCAATCAGCCCCAGCATTTT.

The gene calls are TRBV20-1 and TRBJ2-2, with 7 bases aligning to TRBD2. CDR3 length equals 15 residues. Germline loops: CDR1 DFQATT, CDR2 SNEGSKA (reference sequence). V gave up 3 bases and J gave up 3 bases; unmatched junction bases: 7. Here the CDR3 reads CSASPRGWYTGELFF. The CDR3 nucleotides are TGCAGTGCTAGTCCGCGGGGGTGGTACACCGGGGAGCTGTTTTTT.

This clone came up once. V gene TRBV19 combines with J gene TRBJ2-1, with 12 nucleotides matching TRBD2. The length of the CDR3 is 14 residues. V was clipped by 6 bases and J by 8 bases; unmatched bases: 5. Germline V gene data show CDR1 as LNHDA and CDR2 as SQIVND (reference sequence). The CDR3, as DNA: TGTGCCAGTAGGTCTAGCGGGGGGGCGCATGAGCAGTTCTTC. It specifies CASRSSGGAHEQFF.

The chain recombines TRBV5-4 with TRBJ1-1, with D uncertain. CDR3 length: 12 amino acids. The germline CDR1 and CDR2 sequences are SGHNT and YYREEE (reference sequence). The V gene lost 0 bases and the J gene lost 7 bases, with 7 bases spanning the gap. The CDR3 region has the DNA TGTGCCAGCAGCTTGGCCGAGGGTGAAGCTTTCTTT. Residues: CASSLAEGEAFF.

V is TRBV24-1 and J is TRBJ2-7, with 8 bases that match TRBD1. CDR1 and CDR2 (germline): KGHDR, SFDVKD. Unmatched junction bases numbered 6, after V lost 5 bases and J lost 4 bases. The CDR3 totals 14 residues. CDR3 in amino acids: CATSAGTGLYEQYF. CDR3 nucleotides: TGTGCCACCAGTGCGGGGACAGGTTTGTACGAGCAGTACTTC.

CDR3 sequence: CASSVGAGGADTQYF. In DNA, the CDR3 is TGTGCCAGCAGCGTAGGTGCGGGGGGGGCCGATACGCAGTATTTT. The chain uses TRBV9 and TRBJ2-3; 9 bases are shared with TRBD2. Germline V gene sequence: CDR1 SGDLS, CDR2 YYNGEE. The CDR3 contains 15 residues. Germline trimming cut 0 bases from V and 6 bases from J; bases unmatched to any gene: 5.

This clone was observed a single time. The V and J genes are TRBV20-1 and TRBJ1-4, with 7 positions matching TRBD1. Germline V lookup: CDR1 DFQATT, CDR2 SNEGSKA (reference sequence). The trim removed 5 bases at V and 7 bases at J, leaving 1 base unmatched. The CDR3 spans 11 residues. CDR3 sequence: CSAGTVEKLFF. The CDR3 nucleotides read TGCAGTGCTGGGACAGTTGAAAAACTGTTTTTT.

This clone occurred once. The chain recombines TRBV4-1 with TRBJ1-4, with D uncertain. Trimming removed 4 bases from V and 8 bases from J, with 20 bases in between. The CDR3 runs 16 residues. The germline V gene has CDR1 MGHRA and CDR2 YSYEKL. The CDR3 sequence: CASSREVTSTHEKLFF. Here the CDR3 DNA reads TGCGCCAGCAGCCGGGAGGTAACCTCTACGCACGAAAAACTGTTTTTT.